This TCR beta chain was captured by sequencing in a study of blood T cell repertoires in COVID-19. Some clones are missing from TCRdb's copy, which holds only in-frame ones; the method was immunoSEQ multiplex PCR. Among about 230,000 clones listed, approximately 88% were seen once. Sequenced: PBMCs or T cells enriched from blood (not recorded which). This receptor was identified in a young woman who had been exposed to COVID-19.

The CDR3 DNA follows: TGCGCCAGCAGCTTGGAGACTAGCGGGAGAGACGAGCAGTTCTTC. This sequence encodes CASSLETSGRDEQFF. The rearrangement links TRBV5-1 to TRBJ2-1; 12 bases are shared with TRBD2. The length of the CDR3 is 15 residues. Germline V CDR1 and CDR2: SGHRS, YFSETQ. V lost 0 bases to trimming and J lost 10 bases; unmatched junction nucleotides: 5.